This TCR beta chain is drawn from a study of blood T cell repertoires in COVID-19. Study-wide background: The United States, Italy and Spain provided the acute and convalescent COVID-19 samples. T cells, B-cell-depleted T cells, or PBMCs provided the cDNA or gDNA that served as material.

In the authors' workflow: Amplification of reference gene primers provided the estimated nucleated cell counts. The protocol was immunoSEQ multiplex PCR, while the TCRdb copy is restricted to in-frame clones and leaves out a portion. V and J calls and clone size follow that table, whereas D and trimming were derived from the DNA. The sample holds about 180,000 clones, around 88% seen once. Deletions cut 0 bases from V and 2 bases from J, with 10 bases between. CDR1 and CDR2 from the germline V gene are LNHNV and YYDKDF (reference sequence). This CDR3 has 15 residues. The clonotype originates from a woman in her 30s with acute or convalescent COVID-19. The rearrangement joins TRBV15 to TRBJ1-1; no reliable D call. The source material was peripheral blood. The CDR3 DNA reads TGTGCCACCAGCAGAGATCTAAACGGTAACACTGAAGCTTTCTTT. It specifies CATSRDLNGNTEAFF.